This T cell receptor beta chain is drawn from a study of CD8+ T cells in alopecia areata. Treatment specified: oral pan-JAK inhibitor, 5-10 mg twice daily. The CDR3 contains 12 residues. Germline loops: CDR1 SEHNR, CDR2 FQNEAQ (reference sequence). Trimming removed 5 bases from V and 6 bases from J, with 11 bases in between. Extraction and reverse transcription of RNA yielded cDNA as the sequencing template. Profiling relied on immunoSEQ multiplex PCR, and the TCRdb table lists in-frame clones only, not all of them. This table has some 180,000 clones, around half appearing once. The source material was CD8+ T cells sorted from blood, sampled at week 24, from a patient treated with tofacitinib. The J gene is TRBJ2-7, the V gene TRBV7-9, with unresolved D. The sequence came from a human donor with alopecia areata. CDR3 residues: CASSHGPTEQYF. DNA for the CDR3: TGTGCCAGCAGCCATGGACCTACCGAGCAGTACTTC.